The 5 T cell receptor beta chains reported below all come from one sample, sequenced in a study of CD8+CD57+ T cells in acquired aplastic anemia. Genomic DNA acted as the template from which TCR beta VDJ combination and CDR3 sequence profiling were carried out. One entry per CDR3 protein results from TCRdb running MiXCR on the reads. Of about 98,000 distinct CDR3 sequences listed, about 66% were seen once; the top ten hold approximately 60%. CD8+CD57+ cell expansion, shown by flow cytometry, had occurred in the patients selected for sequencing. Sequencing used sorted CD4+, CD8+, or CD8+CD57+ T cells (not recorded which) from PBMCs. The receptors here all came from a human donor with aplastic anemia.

The CDR3 DNA follows: TGCAGTGCTAGTCCCCCCCTAGCGTTGCTGCAAGAGACCCAGTACTTC. The encoded protein is CSASPPLALLQETQYF. The chain joins TRBV20-1 to TRBJ2-5; D might be TRBD2 (6 bases). Germline V CDR1 and CDR2: DFQATT, SNEGSKA (reference sequence). V gave up 3 bases and J gave up 2 bases, with 19 bases separating them. The CDR3 sequence is 16 residues long.

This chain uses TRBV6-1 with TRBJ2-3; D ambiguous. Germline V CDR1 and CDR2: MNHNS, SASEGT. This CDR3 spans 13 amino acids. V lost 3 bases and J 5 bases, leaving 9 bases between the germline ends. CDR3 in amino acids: CASSDPQGDTQYF. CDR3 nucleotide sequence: TGTGCCAGCAGTGACCCACAAGGAGATACGCAGTATTTT.

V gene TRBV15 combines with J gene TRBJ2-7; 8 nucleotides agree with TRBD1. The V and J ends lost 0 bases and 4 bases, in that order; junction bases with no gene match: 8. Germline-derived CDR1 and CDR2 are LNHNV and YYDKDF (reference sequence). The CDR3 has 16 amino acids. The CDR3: CATSRDVRGLGYEQYF. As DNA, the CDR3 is TGTGCCACCAGCAGAGATGTCAGGGGGCTTGGTTACGAGCAGTACTTC.

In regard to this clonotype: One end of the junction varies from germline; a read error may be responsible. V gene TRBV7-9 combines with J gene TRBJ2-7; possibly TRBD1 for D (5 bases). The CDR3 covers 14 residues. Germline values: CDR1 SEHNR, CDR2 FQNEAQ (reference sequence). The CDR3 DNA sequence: TGCGCCAGCAGACCGACAGCGAGCTCCTACGAGCAGTACTTC. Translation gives CASRPTASSYEQYF.

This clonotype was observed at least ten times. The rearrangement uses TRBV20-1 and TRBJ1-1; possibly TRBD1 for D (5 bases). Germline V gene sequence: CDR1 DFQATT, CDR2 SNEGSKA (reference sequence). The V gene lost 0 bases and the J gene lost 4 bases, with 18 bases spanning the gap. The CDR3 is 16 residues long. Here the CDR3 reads CSARDVRGRESTEAFF. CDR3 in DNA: TGCAGTGCTAGAGATGTTAGGGGCAGGGAGAGCACTGAAGCTTTCTTT.